These 18 T cell receptor beta chains were sequenced from one sample in a study of monozygotic twins with inflammatory bowel disease. Reanalyzing the 5' RACE reads, TCRdb keeps one entry per CDR3 protein, without DNA. This sample's table has 300,000 to 400,000 distinct CDR3 sequences. The specimen sequenced was blood. The receptors were gathered from a human donor with ulcerative colitis or Crohn's disease, or a healthy co-twin of an affected twin (not recorded which).

This CDR3 reads CASLGARGTPETEAFF. The genes are TRBV6-1 and TRBJ1-1; TCRdb returns TRBD1, unconfirmable since there is no DNA. The germline V gene has CDR1 MNHNS and CDR2 SASEGT. The CDR3 sequence is 16 residues long.

The chain is built from TRBV3-1 and TRBJ2-1; TCRdb's D call of TRBD1 is untestable without DNA. The CDR3 is 18 residues long. Germline CDR1 reads LGHDT; CDR2 reads YNNKEL (reference sequence). CDR3 loop: CASSQDRGGRLTYNEQFF.

The CDR3 sequence is CASSRVGNEQFF. This rearrangement joins TRBV6-5 to TRBJ2-1; there is no DNA to check the TCRdb D call of TRBD2. CDR1 and CDR2 from the germline V gene are MNHEY and SVGAGI. The CDR3 runs 12 residues.

The rearrangement uses TRBV20-1 and TRBJ1-2; the D call of TRBD1 rests on TCRdb alone, since no DNA is present to check it. Per the germline V gene, CDR1 is DFQATT and CDR2 is SNEGSKA (reference sequence). The CDR3 covers 14 residues. The CDR3 here is CSARQGPVIYGYTF.

The genes are TRBV9 and TRBJ2-7. The CDR3 is made up of 13 amino acids. CDR1 and CDR2 from the germline V gene are SGDLS and YYNGEE. The CDR3 loop reads CASSSRDSYEQYF.

The V gene is TRBV7-2, the J gene TRBJ2-3; with no DNA, the TCRdb D assignment of TRBD1 cannot be verified. Germline CDR1 reads SGHTA; CDR2 reads FQGNSA. The CDR3 consists of 16 residues. CDR3 sequence: CASSLAASGQATTQYF.

J is TRBJ1-1 and V is TRBV15. CDR1 is LNHNV, CDR2 YYDKDF, per germline (reference sequence). This CDR3 contains 14 residues. Here the CDR3 reads CATSRGYQNTEAFF.

The V and J genes are TRBV5-4 and TRBJ2-7; without DNA, the TCRdb call of TRBD2 cannot be checked. Germline V gene data show CDR1 as SGHNT and CDR2 as YYREEE (reference sequence). CDR3 length equals 16 residues. Here the CDR3 reads CASNDPVLGSAGEQYF.

This rearrangement joins TRBV10-3 to TRBJ2-5; as DNA is missing, the TRBD1 call by TCRdb cannot be tested. Germline CDR1 is ENHRY and CDR2 is SYGVKD. This CDR3 has 13 residues. The CDR3 here is CAISPGAGETQYF.

V and J are TRBV28 and TRBJ1-5; checking the TCRdb D call of TRBD1 is not possible without DNA. The CDR3 consists of 15 residues. Germline values: CDR1 MDHEN, CDR2 SYDVKM. The CDR3 sequence: CASSLPGGFHQPQHF. The complete variable domain, with remaining parts taken from reference TRBV28 and TRBJ1-5, reads DVKVTQSSRYLVKRTGEKVFLECVQDMDHENMFWYRQDPGLGLRLIYFSYDVKMKEKGDIPEGYSVSREKKERFSLILESASTNQTSMYLCASSLPGGFHQPQHFGDGTRLSIL.

This chain connects TRBV7-9 to TRBJ2-2. This CDR3 is 15 amino acids long. The germline V gene encodes CDR1 SEHNR and CDR2 FQNEAQ (reference sequence). CDR3 sequence reads: CASSLSARNTGELFF.

The chain joins TRBV12-3 or TRBV12-4 to TRBJ1-2; TCRdb calls TRBD1, which cannot be checked without DNA. The CDR3 contains 13 residues. The CDR3 reads CASSLLLGGGYTF.

This sequence joins TRBV2 and TRBJ2-5; TCRdb's assignment of TRBD2 cannot be checked, as there is no DNA. Germline V gene data show CDR1 as SNHLY and CDR2 as FYNNEI. The CDR3 has 14 amino acids. CDR3: CASRFEEGKETQYF.

The chain uses TRBV5-5 and TRBJ2-7. Per the germline V gene, CDR1 is SGHKS and CDR2 is YYEKEE (reference sequence). The CDR3 is 18 residues long. The CDR3 protein is CASSFHRTARSSSYEQYF.

V is TRBV7-9 and J is TRBJ2-5; TCRdb reports TRBD2, a call that lacks DNA to check it against. This CDR3 contains 16 residues. Germline V gene sequence: CDR1 SEHNR, CDR2 FQNEAQ (reference sequence). CDR3: CASSLEGVVGLETQYF. Together with reference TRBV7-9 and TRBJ2-5, the CDR3 gives the full variable domain: DTGVSQNPRHKITKRGQNVTFRCDPISEHNRLYWYRQTLGQGPEFLTYFQNEAQLEKSRLLSDRFSAERPKGSFSTLEIQRTEQGDSAMYLCASSLEGVVGLETQYFGPGTRLLVL.

V and J are TRBV7-9 and TRBJ2-7; TCRdb indicates TRBD1, and absent DNA this call remains unverified. This CDR3 region has 15 residues. In germline, CDR1 is SEHNR, CDR2 FQNEAQ (reference sequence). The CDR3 sequence is CASSLARQGAYEQYF.

This chain connects TRBV7-3 to TRBJ2-7; TCRdb returns TRBD1, unconfirmable since there is no DNA. This CDR3 comprises 13 residues. CDR1 SGHTA and CDR2 FQGTGA come from the germline V gene. The CDR3 sequence is CASSLSPGSEQYF. The full variable domain, with the rest looked up from reference TRBV7-3 and TRBJ2-7, is GAGVSQTPSNKVTEKGKYVELRCDPISGHTALYWYRQSLGQGPEFLIYFQGTGAADDSGLPNDRFFAVRPEGSVSTLKIQRTERGDSAVYLCASSLSPGSEQYFGPGTRLTVT.

This chain connects TRBV12-3 or TRBV12-4 to TRBJ2-2; TCRdb names TRBD1, which stays unverified in the absence of DNA. This CDR3 contains 15 residues. The CDR3 loop is CASTPVARGTGELFF.